A selection of T cell receptor beta chains follows, all from one sample in a study of blood T cell repertoires in COVID-19. TCRdb's table, derived via immunoSEQ multiplex PCR, lists solely in-frame clones and lacks some. Of 65,000 or so clones listed, roughly 80% are singletons. The source material was peripheral blood. Receptors were obtained from a human donor in a cohort sampled during active COVID-19. Both conserved end residues are trimmed from each CDR3. Fields, in order: clone size, J gene, V gene, CDR3 protein. Clone size is given for some rows only: seen once, a few or many times, or a class if the clone is expanded.

.,TRBJ2-5,TRBV27,ASSFIQGTGGSQETQY
few,TRBJ2-2,TRBV5-6,ASSLGAGGTGELF
.,TRBJ2-2,TRBV7-2,ASVVNSHTGELF
.,TRBJ1-6,TRBV30,AWSRRQYNSPLH
.,TRBJ1-3,TRBV6-5,ASTGTPSGNTIY
.,TRBJ2-1,TRBV6-5,ASSYSASAAYNEQF
few,TRBJ2-3,TRBV5-6,ASSAAVSGTDTQY
.,TRBJ2-1,TRBV3-1/TRBV3-2,ASSQLAGGSYNEQF
many,TRBJ1-2,TRBV7-2,ASSRTGTYGYT
.,TRBJ2-7,TRBV3-1/TRBV3-2,ASSQGWQMYEQY
.,TRBJ1-2,TRBV7-2,ASSYSGQNYGYT